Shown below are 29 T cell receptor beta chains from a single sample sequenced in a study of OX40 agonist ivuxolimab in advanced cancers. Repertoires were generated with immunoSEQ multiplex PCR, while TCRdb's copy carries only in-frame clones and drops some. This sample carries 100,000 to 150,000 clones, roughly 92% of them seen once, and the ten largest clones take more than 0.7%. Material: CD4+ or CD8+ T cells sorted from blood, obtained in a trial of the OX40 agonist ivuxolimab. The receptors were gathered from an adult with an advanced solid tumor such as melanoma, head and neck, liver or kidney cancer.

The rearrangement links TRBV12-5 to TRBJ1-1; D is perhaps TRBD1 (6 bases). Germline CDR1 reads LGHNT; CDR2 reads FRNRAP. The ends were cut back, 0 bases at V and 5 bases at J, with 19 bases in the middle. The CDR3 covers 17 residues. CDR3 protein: CASGLVILQGRGTEAFF. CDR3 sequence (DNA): TGTGCTAGTGGTTTGGTAATCCTCCAGGGGCGGGGAACTGAAGCTTTCTTT.

CDR3 nucleotides: TGTGCCAGCAGCGTAAGGGGGGACAGCATGAACACTGAAGCTTTCTTT. Translation: CASSVRGDSMNTEAFF. The genes are TRBV9 and TRBJ1-1; 7 bases agree with TRBD1. This CDR3 contains 16 residues. CDR1 is SGDLS and CDR2 is YYNGEE in the germline V gene. J lost 0 bases, V lost 1 base, and 6 bases had no gene match.

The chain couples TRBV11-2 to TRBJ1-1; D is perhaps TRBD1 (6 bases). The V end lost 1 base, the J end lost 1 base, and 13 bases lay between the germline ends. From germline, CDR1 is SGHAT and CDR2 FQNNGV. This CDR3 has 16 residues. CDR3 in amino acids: CASSLVYRERNTEAFF. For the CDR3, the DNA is TGTGCCAGCAGCTTAGTGTACAGGGAACGGAACACTGAAGCTTTCTTT.

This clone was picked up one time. The CDR3: CASSLGSGSGTKNIQYF. CDR3 DNA: TGTGCCAGCAGCTTGGGTAGCGGGAGCGGGACCAAAAACATTCAGTACTTC. The chain is built from TRBV5-4 and TRBJ2-4, with TRBD2 identical over 9 bases. Germline V lookup: CDR1 SGHNT, CDR2 YYREEE (reference sequence). There are 17 residues in the CDR3. V was clipped by 0 bases and J by 2 bases; unmatched bases: 6.

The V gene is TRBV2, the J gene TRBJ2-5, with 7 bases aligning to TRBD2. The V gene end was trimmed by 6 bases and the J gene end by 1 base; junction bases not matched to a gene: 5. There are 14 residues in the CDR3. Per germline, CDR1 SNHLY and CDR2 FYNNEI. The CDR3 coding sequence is TGTGCCAGCAGGTATTCTAGCGGCCAAGAGACCCAGTACTTC. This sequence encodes CASRYSSGQETQYF.

This chain's CDR3 is CASSVDQDYGYTF. The CDR3 coding sequence is TGTGCCAGCAGCGTAGACCAGGACTATGGCTACACCTTC. The V and J genes are TRBV9 and TRBJ1-2, with D uncertain. Germline CDR1 and CDR2: SGDLS and YYNGEE. Trimming left V 0 bases short and J 3 bases short, with 6 bases between. There are 13 residues in the CDR3. Looking up the rest from reference TRBV9 and TRBJ1-2 gives the full variable domain: DSGVTQTPKHLITATGQRVTLRCSPRSGDLSVYWYQQSLDQGLQFLIQYYNGEERAKGNILERFSAQQFPDLHSELNLSSLELGDSALYFCASSVDQDYGYTFGSGTRLTVV.

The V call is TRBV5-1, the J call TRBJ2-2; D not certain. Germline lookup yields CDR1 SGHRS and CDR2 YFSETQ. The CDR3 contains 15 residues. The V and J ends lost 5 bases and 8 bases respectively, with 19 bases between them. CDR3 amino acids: CASSIQAIGIGELFF. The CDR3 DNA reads TGCGCCAGCAGTATCCAGGCGATAGGCATTGGGGAGCTGTTTTTT.

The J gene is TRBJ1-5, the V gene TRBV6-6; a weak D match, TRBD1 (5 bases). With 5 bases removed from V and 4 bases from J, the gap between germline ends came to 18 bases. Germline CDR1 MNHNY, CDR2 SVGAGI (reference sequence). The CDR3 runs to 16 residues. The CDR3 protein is CASSPFQGEGNQPQHF. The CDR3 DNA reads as TGTGCCAGCAGTCCTTTCCAGGGAGAAGGTAATCAGCCCCAGCATTTT.

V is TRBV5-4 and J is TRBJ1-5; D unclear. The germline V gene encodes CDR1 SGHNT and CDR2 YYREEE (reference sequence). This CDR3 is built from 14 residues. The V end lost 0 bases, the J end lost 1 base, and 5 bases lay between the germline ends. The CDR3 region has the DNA TGTGCCAGCAGCTTGGACAGAAGCAATCAGCCCCAGCATTTT. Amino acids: CASSLDRSNQPQHF.

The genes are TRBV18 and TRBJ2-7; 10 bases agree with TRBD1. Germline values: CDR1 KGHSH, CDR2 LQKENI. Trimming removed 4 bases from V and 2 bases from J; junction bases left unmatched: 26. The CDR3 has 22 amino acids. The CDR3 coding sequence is TGTGCCAGCTCACTCACTTCTATACTTCCGGGACAGGGGTCCACATCACCCTACGAGCAGTACTTC. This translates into CASSLTSILPGQGSTSPYEQYF.

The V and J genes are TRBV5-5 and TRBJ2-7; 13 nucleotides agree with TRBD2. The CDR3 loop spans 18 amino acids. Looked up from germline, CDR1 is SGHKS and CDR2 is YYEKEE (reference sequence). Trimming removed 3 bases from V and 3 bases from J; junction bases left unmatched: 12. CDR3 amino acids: CASSWPPTSGRPLYEQYF. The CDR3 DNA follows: TGTGCCAGCAGCTGGCCCCCGACTAGCGGGAGGCCTCTCTACGAGCAGTACTTC. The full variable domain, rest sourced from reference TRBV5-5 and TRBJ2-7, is DAGVTQSPTHLIKTRGQQVTLRCSPISGHKSVSWYQQVLGQGPQFIFQYYEKEERGRGNFPDRFSARQFPNYSSELNVNALLLGDSALYLCASSWPPTSGRPLYEQYFGPGTRLTVT.

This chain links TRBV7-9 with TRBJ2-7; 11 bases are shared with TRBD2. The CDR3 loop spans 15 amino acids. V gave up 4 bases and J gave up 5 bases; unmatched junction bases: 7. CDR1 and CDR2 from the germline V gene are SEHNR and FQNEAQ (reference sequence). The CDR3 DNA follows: TGTGCCAGCAGCTCCGATAGCGGGAGGGCCCACGAGCAGTACTTC. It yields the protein CASSSDSGRAHEQYF.

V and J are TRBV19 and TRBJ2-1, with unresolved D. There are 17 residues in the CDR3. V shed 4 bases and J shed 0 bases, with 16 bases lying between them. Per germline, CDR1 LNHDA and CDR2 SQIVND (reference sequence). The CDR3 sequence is CASSNPGRRSSYNEQFF. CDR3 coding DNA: TGTGCCAGTAGTAACCCCGGTCGAAGGAGCTCCTACAATGAGCAGTTCTTC.

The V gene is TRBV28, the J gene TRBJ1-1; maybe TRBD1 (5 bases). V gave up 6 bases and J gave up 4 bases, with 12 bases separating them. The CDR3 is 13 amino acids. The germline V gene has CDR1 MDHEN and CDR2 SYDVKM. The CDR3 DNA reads TGTGCCAGCAGGGGGCGCGAAGTCACTGAAGCTTTCTTT. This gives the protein CASRGREVTEAFF.

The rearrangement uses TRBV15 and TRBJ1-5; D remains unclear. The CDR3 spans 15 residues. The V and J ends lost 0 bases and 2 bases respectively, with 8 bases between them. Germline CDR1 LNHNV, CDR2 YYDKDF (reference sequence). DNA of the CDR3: TGTGCCACCAGCAGAGATCTAGGAGGCAATCAGCCCCAGCATTTT. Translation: CATSRDLGGNQPQHF.

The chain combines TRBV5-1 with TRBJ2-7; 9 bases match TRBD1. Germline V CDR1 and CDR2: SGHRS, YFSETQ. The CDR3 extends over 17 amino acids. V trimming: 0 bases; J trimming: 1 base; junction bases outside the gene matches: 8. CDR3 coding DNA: TGCGCCAGCAGCTTGGCGGGAACCGGGACAGGGTCCTACGAGCAGTACTTC. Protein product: CASSLAGTGTGSYEQYF.

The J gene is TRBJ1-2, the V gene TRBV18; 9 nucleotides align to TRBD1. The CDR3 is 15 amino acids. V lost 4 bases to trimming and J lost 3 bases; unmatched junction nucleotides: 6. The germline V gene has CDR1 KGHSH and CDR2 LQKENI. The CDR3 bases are TGTGCCAGCTCACAGACAGGGGGAATAGACTATGGCTACACCTTC. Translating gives CASSQTGGIDYGYTF. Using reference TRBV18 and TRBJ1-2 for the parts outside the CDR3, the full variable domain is NAGVMQNPRHLVRRRGQEARLRCSPMKGHSHVYWYRQLPEEGLKFMVYLQKENIIDESGMPKERFSAEFPKEGPSILRIQQVVRGDSAAYFCASSQTGGIDYGYTFGSGTRLTVV.

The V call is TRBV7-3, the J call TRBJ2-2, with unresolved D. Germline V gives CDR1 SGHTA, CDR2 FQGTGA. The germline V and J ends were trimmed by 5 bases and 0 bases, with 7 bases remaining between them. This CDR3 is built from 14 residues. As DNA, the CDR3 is TGTGCCAGCAGCCCGACCCCGAACACCGGGGAGCTGTTTTTT. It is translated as CASSPTPNTGELFF. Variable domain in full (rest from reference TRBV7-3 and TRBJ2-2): GAGVSQTPSNKVTEKGKYVELRCDPISGHTALYWYRQSLGQGPEFLIYFQGTGAADDSGLPNDRFFAVRPEGSVSTLKIQRTERGDSAVYLCASSPTPNTGELFFGEGSRLTVL.

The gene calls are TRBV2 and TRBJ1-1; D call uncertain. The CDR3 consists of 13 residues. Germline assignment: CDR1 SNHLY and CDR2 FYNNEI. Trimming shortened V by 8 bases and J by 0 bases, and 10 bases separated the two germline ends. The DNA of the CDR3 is TGTGCCAGCCCGGTGGGAGTGAACACTGAAGCTTTCTTT. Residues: CASPVGVNTEAFF.

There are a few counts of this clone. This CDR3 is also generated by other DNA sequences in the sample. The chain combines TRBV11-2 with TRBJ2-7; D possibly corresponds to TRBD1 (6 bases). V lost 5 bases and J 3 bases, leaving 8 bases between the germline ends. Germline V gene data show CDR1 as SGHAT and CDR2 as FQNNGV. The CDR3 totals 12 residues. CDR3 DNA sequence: TGTGCCAGCAGCCAACAGGGCTACGAGCAGTACTTC. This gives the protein CASSQQGYEQYF.

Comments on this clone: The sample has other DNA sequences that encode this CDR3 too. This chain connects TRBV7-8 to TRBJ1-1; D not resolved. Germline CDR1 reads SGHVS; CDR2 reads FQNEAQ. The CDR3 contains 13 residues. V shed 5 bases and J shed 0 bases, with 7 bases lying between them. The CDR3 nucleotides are TGTGCCAGCAGCCCCTCCTTGAACACTGAAGCTTTCTTT. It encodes CASSPSLNTEAFF.

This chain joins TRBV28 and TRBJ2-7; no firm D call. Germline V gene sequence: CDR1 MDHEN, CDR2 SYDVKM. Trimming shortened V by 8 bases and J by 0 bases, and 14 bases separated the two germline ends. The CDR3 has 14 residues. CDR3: CASLDRKGSYEQYF. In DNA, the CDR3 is TGTGCCAGCCTAGACCGGAAAGGCTCCTACGAGCAGTACTTC.

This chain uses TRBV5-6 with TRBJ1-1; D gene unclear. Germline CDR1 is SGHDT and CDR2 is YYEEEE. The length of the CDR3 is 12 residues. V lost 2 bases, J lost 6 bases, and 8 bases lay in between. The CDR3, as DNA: TGTGCCAGCAGCTTTGGGGAGGCTGAAGCTTTCTTT. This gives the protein CASSFGEAEAFF.

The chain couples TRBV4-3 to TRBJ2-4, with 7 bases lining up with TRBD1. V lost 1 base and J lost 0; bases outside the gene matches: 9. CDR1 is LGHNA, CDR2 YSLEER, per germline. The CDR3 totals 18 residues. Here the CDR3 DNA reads TGCGCCAGCAGCCAAGGTCAGGGACAGCCTATAGCCAAAAACATTCAGTACTTC. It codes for CASSQGQGQPIAKNIQYF.

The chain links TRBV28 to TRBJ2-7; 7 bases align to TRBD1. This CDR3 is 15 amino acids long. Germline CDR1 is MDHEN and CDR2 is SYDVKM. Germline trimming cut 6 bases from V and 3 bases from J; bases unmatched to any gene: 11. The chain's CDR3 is CASRPRGGILYEQYF. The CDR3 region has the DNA TGTGCCAGCAGACCGCGAGGGGGCATTCTCTACGAGCAGTACTTC.

As DNA, the CDR3 is TGTGCCAGCAGCTACACACGTACAGATACGCAGTATTTT. This gives the protein CASSYTRTDTQYF. The V gene is TRBV7-9, the J gene TRBJ2-3; D is uncertain. The CDR3 is made up of 13 amino acids. In germline, CDR1 is SEHNR, CDR2 FQNEAQ (reference sequence). Trimming took off 4 bases at V and 3 bases at J, with 8 bases between the two ends.

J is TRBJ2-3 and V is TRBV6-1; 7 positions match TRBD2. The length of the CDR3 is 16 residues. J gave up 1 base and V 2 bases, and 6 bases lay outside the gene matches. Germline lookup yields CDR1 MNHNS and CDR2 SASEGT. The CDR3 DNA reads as TGTGCCAGCAGTGAATTGGCGGGAGTGGGCACAGATACGCAGTATTTT. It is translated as CASSELAGVGTDTQYF.

The CDR3 reads CASSNTGVGRKTQYF. CDR3 bases: TGTGCCAGCAGTAACACAGGGGTAGGGAGAAAGACCCAGTACTTC. This sequence joins TRBV28 and TRBJ2-5, with TRBD1 matching 7 bases. The CDR3 is 15 amino acids. V lost 5 bases to trimming and J lost 6 bases; unmatched junction nucleotides: 12. CDR1 is MDHEN, CDR2 SYDVKM, per germline.

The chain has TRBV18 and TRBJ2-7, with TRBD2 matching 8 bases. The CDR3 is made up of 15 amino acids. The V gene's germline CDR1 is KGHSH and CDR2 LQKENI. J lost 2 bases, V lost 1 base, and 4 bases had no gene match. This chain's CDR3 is CASSPLSGGPYEQYF. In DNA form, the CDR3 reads TGTGCCAGCTCACCACTCTCGGGAGGGCCCTACGAGCAGTACTTC.